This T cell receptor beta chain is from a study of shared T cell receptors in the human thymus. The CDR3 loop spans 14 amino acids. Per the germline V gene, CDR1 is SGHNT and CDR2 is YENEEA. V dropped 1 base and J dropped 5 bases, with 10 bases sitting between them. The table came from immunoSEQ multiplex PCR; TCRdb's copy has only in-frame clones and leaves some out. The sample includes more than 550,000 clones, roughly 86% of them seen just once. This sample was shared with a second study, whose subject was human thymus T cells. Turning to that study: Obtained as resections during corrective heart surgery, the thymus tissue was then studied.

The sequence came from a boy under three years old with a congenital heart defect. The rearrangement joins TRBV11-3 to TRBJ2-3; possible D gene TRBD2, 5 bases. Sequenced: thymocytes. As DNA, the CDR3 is TGTGCCAGCAGCTTAGGGCGGGCGGAAGATACGCAGTATTTT. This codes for CASSLGRAEDTQYF.